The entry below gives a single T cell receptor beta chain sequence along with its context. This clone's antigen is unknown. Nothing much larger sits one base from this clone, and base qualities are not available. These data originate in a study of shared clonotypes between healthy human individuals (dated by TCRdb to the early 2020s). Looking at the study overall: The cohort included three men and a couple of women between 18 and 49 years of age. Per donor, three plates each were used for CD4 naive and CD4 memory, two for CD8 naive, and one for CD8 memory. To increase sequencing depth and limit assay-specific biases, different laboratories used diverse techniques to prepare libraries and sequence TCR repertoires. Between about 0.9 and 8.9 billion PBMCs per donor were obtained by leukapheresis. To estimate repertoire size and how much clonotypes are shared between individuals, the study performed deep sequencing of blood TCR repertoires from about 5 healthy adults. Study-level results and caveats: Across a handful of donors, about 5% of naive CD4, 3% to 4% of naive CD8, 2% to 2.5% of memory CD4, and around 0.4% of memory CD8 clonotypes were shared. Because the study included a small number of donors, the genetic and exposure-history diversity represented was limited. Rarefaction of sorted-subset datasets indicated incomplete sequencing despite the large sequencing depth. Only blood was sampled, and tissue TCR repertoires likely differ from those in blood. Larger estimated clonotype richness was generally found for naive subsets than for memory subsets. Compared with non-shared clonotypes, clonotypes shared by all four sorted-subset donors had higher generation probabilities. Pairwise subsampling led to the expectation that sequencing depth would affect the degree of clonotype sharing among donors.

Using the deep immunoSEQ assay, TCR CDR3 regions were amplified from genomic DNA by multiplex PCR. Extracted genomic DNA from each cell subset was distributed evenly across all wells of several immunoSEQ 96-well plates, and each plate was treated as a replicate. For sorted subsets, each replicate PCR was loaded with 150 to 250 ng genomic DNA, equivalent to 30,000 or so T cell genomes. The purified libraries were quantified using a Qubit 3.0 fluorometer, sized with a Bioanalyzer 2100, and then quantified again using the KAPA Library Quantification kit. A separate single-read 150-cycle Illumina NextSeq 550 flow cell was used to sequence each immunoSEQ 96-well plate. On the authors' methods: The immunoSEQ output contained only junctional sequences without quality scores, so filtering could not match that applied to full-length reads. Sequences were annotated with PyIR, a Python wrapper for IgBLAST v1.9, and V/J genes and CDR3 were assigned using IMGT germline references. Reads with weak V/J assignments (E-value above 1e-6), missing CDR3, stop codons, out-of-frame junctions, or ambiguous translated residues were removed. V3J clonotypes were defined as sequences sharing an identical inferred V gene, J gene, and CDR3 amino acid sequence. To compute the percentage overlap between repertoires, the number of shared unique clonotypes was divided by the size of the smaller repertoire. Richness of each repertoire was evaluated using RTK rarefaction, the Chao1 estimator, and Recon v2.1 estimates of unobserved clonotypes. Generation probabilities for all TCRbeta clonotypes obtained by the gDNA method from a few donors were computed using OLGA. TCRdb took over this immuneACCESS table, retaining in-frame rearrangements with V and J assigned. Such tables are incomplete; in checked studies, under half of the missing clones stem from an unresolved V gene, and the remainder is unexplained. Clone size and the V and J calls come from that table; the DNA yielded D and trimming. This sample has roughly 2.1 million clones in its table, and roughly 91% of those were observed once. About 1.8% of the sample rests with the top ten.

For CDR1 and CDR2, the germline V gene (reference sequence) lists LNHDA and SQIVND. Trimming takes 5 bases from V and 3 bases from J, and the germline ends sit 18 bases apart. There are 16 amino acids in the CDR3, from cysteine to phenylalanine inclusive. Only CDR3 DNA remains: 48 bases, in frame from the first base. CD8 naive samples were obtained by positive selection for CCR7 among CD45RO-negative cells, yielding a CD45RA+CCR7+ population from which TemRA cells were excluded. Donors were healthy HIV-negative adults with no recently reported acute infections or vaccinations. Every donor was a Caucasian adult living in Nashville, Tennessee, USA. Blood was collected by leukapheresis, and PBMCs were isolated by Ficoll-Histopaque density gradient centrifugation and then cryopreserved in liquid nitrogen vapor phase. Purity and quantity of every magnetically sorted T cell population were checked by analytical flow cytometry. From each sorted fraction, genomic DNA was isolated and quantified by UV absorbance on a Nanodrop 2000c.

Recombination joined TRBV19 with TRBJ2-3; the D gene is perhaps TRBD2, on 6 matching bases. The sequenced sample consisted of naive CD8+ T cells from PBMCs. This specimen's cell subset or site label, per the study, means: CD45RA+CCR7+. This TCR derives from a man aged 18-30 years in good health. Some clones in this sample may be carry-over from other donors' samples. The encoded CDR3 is CASSDLGDLGTDTQYF. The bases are TGTGCCAGTAGTGACCTAGGGGACTTGGGTACAGATACGCAGTATTTT.